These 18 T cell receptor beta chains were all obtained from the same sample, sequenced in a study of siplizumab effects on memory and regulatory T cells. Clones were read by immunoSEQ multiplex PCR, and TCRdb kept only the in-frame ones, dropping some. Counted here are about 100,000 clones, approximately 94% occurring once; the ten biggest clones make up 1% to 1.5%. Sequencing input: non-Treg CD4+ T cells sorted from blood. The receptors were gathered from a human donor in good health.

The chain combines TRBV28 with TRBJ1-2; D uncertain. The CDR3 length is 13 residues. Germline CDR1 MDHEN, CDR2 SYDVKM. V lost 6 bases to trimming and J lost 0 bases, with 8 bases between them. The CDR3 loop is CASRSRSNYGYTF. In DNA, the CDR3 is TGTGCCAGCAGGAGTAGATCTAACTATGGCTACACCTTC.

The CDR3 DNA is TGTGCCAGCAGCTTGACGTACGCTTCGGGCAACCCTGAAGCTTTCTTT. Its translation: CASSLTYASGNPEAFF. The genes are TRBV5-4 and TRBJ1-1; D gene ambiguous. The CDR3 has 16 residues. Germline V gene sequence: CDR1 SGHNT, CDR2 YYREEE (reference sequence). Trimming cost V 1 base and J 6 bases, with 19 bases left between them.

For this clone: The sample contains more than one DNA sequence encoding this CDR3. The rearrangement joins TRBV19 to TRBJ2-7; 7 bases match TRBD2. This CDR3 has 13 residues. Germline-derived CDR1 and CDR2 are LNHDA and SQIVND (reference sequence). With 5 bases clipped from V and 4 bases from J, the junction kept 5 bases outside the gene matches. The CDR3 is CASSSGGRYEQYF. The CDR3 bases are TGTGCCAGTAGTTCAGGCGGGAGATACGAGCAGTACTTC. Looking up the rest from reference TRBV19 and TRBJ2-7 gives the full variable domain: DGGITQSPKYLFRKEGQNVTLSCEQNLNHDAMYWYRQDPGQGLRLIYYSQIVNDFQKGDIAEGYSVSREKKESFPLTVTSAQKNPTAFYLCASSSGGRYEQYFGPGTRLTVT.

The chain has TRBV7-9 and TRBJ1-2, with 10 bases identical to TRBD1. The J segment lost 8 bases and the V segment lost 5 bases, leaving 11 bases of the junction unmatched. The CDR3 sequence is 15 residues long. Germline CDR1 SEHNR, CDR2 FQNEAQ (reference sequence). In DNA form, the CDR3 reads TGTGCCAGCAGCCCGAATCCCGGGACAGGGGACGGCTACACCTTC. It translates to CASSPNPGTGDGYTF.

CDR3 nucleotides: TGTGCCAGCTCGTCAACAGGGGGGCGTCAGCCCCAGCATTTT. This codes for CASSSTGGRQPQHF. The J gene is TRBJ1-5, the V gene TRBV18; 8 nucleotides line up with TRBD1. Germline V CDR1 and CDR2: KGHSH, LQKENI. The CDR3 loop spans 14 amino acids. Trimming cost V 6 bases and J 6 bases; bases outside gene matches: 7.

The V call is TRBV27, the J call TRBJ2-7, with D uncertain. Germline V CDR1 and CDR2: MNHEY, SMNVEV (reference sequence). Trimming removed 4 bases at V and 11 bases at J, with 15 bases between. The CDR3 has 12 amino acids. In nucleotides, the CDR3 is TGTGCCAGCAGTTCAAGAACCCGACGGGAGTACTTC. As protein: CASSSRTRREYF.

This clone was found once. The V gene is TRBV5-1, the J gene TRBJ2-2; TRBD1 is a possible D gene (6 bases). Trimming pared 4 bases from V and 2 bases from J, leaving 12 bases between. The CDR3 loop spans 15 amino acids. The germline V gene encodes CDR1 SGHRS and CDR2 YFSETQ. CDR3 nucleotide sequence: TGCGCCAGCAGCGTGAGACAGGACAACACCGGGGAGCTGTTTTTT. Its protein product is CASSVRQDNTGELFF.

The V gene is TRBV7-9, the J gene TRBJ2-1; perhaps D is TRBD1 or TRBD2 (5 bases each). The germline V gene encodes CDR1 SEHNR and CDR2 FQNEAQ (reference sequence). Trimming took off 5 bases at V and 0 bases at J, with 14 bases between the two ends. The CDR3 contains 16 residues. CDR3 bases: TGTGCCAGCAGCCCGGGGACCTGGAGCTCCTACAATGAGCAGTTCTTC. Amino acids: CASSPGTWSSYNEQFF. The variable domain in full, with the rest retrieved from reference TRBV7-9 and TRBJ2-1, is DTGVSQNPRHKITKRGQNVTFRCDPISEHNRLYWYRQTLGQGPEFLTYFQNEAQLEKSRLLSDRFSAERPKGSFSTLEIQRTEQGDSAMYLCASSPGTWSSYNEQFFGPGTRLTVL.

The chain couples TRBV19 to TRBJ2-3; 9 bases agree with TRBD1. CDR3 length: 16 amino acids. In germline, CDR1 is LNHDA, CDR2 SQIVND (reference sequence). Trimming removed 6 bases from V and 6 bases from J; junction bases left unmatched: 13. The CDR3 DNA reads TGTGCCAGTAGCGATTTACCGGGACAGGGAGGGGATACGCAGTATTTT. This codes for CASSDLPGQGGDTQYF. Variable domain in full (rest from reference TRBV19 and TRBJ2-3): DGGITQSPKYLFRKEGQNVTLSCEQNLNHDAMYWYRQDPGQGLRLIYYSQIVNDFQKGDIAEGYSVSREKKESFPLTVTSAQKNPTAFYLCASSDLPGQGGDTQYFGPGTRLTVL.

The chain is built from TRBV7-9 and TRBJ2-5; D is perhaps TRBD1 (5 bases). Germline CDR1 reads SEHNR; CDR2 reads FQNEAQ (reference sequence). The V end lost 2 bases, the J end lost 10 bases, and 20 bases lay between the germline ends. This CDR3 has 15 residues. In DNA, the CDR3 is TGTGCCAGCAGCTTAAGTGGCAGGGCCCGGTTGGGCCAGTACTTC. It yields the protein CASSLSGRARLGQYF.

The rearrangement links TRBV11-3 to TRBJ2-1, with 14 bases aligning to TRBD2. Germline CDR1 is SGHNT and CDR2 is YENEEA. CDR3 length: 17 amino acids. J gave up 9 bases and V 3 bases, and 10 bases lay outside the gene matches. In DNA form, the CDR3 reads TGTGCCAGCAGCTTTGGCCCGGGACTAGCGGGAGTCGGTGAGCAGTTCTTC. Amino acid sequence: CASSFGPGLAGVGEQFF.

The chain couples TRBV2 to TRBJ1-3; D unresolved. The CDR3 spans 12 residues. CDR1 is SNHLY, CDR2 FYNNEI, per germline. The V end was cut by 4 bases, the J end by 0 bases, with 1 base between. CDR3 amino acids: CASSASGNTIYF. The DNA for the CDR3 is TGTGCCAGCAGTGCCTCTGGAAACACCATATATTTT.

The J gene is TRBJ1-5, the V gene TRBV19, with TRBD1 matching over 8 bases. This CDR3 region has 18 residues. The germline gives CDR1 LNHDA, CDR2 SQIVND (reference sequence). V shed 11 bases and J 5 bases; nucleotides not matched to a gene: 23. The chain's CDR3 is CASSSGQAVEGGHQPQHF. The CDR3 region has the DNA TGTGCCTCCTCCTCGGGACAGGCTGTTGAAGGGGGTCATCAGCCCCAGCATTTT.

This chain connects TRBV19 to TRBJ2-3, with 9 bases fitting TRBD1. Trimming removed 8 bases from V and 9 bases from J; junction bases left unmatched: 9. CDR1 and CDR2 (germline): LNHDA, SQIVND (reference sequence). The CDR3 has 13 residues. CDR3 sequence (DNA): TGTGCCAGTTCTCAACAGGGGGCACCCACGCAGTATTTT. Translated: CASSQQGAPTQYF.

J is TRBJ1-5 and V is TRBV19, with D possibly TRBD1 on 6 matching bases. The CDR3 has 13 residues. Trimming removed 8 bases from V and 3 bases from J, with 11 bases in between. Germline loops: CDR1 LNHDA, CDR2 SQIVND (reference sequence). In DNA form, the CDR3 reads TGTGCCAGTGGACGGACAGCCAATCAGCCCCAGCATTTT. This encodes CASGRTANQPQHF.

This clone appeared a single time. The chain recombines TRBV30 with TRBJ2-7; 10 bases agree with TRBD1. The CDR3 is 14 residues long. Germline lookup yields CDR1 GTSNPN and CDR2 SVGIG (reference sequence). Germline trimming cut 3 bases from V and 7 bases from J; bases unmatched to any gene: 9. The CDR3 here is CAWRADRGRREQYF. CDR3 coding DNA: TGTGCCTGGAGGGCAGACAGGGGGCGCCGAGAGCAGTACTTC.

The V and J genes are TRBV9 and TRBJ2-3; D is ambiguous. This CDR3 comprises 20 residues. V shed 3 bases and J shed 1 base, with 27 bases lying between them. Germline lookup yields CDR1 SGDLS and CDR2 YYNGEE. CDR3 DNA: TGTGCCAGCAGCGCCAGCAAAGTTATTTTCCCGGGTTCAGGCACAGATACGCAGTATTTT. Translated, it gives CASSASKVIFPGSGTDTQYF.

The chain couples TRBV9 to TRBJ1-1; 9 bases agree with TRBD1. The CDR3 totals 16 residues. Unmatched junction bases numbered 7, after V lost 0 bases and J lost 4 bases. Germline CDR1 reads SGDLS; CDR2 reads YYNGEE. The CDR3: CASSVGGTGRPTEAFF. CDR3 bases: TGTGCCAGCAGCGTAGGAGGGACAGGGCGCCCCACTGAAGCTTTCTTT.